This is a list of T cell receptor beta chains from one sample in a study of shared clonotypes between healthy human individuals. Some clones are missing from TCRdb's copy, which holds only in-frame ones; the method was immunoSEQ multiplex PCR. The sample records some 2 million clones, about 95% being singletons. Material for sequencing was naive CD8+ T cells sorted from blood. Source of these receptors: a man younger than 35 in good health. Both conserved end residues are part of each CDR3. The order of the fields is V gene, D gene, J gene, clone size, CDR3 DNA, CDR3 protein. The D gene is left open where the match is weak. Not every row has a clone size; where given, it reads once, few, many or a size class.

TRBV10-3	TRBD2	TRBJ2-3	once	TGTGCCATCAGGCGACTAGCGGGAGACGATTTAGATACGCAGTATTTT	CAIRRLAGDDLDTQYF
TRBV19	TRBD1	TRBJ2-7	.	TGTGCCAGTAGTATGGCGACAGGGGGCTACGAGCAGTACTTC	CASSMATGGYEQYF
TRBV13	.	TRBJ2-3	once	TGTGCCAGCCACGATAGCGGAGAGGCAGATACGCAGTATTTT	CASHDSGEADTQYF
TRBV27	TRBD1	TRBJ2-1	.	TGTGCCAGCATTCCAGGGGACAGCCGATACAATGAGCAGTTCTTC	CASIPGDSRYNEQFF
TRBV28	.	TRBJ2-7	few	TGTGCCAGCAGTTTGAGGGGGGACGAGCAGTACTTC	CASSLRGDEQYF
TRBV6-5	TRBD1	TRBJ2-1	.	TGTGCCAGCAGTTATCGGGGACAGGGGAATGAGCAGTTCTTC	CASSYRGQGNEQFF
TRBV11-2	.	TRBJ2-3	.	TGTGCCAGCAGCTTAGACCCCAGACATCCCTTAGATACGCAGTATTTT	CASSLDPRHPLDTQYF
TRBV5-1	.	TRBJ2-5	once	TGCGCCAGCAGCCTCAACCCGGGGGCGCAAAAGCAAGAGACCCAGTACTTC	CASSLNPGAQKQETQYF
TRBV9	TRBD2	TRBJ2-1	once	TGTGCCAGCAGCGCACTAGCGGGAGTAACCGATGAGCAGTTCTTC	CASSALAGVTDEQFF
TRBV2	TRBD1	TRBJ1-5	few	TGTGCCAGCAGTGAAGGGACAGGTGTACAGCCCCAGCATTTT	CASSEGTGVQPQHF
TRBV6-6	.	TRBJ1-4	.	TGTGCCAGCAGTACCCCGGGCGAATTTGATGAAAAACTGTTTTTT	CASSTPGEFDEKLFF
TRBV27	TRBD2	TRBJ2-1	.	TGTGCCAGCAGTTTAGCGGGGGGGCCCCTCAATGAGCAGTTCTTC	CASSLAGGPLNEQFF
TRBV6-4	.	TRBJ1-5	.	TGTGCCAGGCTTTCGACAGGTCGAAGGTACGGTGGTCAGCCCCAGCATTTT	CARLSTGRRYGGQPQHF
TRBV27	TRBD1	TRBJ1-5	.	TGTGCCAGCAGGTTAGGGACAGGGGGGAATCAGCCCCAGCATTTT	CASRLGTGGNQPQHF
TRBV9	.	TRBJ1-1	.	TGTGCCAGCAGCGTAGAGGGGGGGATGAACACTGAAGCTTTCTTT	CASSVEGGMNTEAFF
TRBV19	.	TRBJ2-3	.	TGTGCCAGTAGTATAGGGGTATTATCGGATACGCAGTATTTT	CASSIGVLSDTQYF
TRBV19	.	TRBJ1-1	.	TGTGCCTCCCTAAGGGGGGGTGAAGCTTTCTTT	CASLRGGEAFF
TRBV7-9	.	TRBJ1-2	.	TGTGCCGTTGGACACCCGCCAAGCTACACCTTC	CAVGHPPSYTF
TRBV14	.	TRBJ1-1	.	TGTGCCAGCAGCGAACTCATGGGGGGCTTAAACACTGAAGCTTTCTTT	CASSELMGGLNTEAFF
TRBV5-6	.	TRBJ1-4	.	TGTGCCAGCAGCTCGGACAGTTTCGCGACTAATGAAAAACTGTTTTTT	CASSSDSFATNEKLFF
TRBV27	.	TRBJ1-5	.	TGTGCCAGCAGTTCGGTAGGGAATAGCAATCAGCCCCAGCATTTT	CASSSVGNSNQPQHF
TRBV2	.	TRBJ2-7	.	TGTGCCAGCAGTGACCCGGGCCACTACGAGCAGTACTTC	CASSDPGHYEQYF
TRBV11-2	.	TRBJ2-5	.	TGTGCCAGCAGCTTAGATCGTTTCGGTCAAAAGGGGGAGACCCAGTACTTC	CASSLDRFGQKGETQYF
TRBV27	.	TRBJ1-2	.	TGTGCCAGCAGTTCGGGGGGCAGGTATGGCTACACCTTC	CASSSGGRYGYTF
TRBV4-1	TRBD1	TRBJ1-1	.	TGCGCCAGCAGCCAAGAAGAGGGGGCGGTTAAGAACACTGAAGCTTTCTTT	CASSQEEGAVKNTEAFF
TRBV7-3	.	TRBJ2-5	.	TGTGCCAGCAGCTTAGGGTCAGGGACCCAGTACTTC	CASSLGSGTQYF
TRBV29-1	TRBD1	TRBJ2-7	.	TGCAGCGTTGACTCCGGGACAGGGCCTCGGGAGCAGTACTTC	CSVDSGTGPREQYF
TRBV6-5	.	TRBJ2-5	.	TGTGCCAGCAGTTACGAGGCAGGGGTCGAGACCCAGTACTTC	CASSYEAGVETQYF
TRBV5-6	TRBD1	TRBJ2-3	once	TGTGCCAGCAGCCTTCCTCGGGACAGGGACACAGATACGCAGTATTTT	CASSLPRDRDTDTQYF
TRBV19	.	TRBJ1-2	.	TGTGCCAGTAGCGGCAGGGCTAACTATGGCTACACCTTC	CASSGRANYGYTF
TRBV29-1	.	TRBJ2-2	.	TGCAGCGCAGGGGACACCGGGGAGCTGTTTTTT	CSAGDTGELFF
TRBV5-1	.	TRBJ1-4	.	TGCGCCAGCAGCTTGGACGGTTCAACTAATGAAAAACTGTTTTTT	CASSLDGSTNEKLFF
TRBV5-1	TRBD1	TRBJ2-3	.	TGCGCCAGCAGCCCTGACAGGGGTGGTGGGACAGATACGCAGTATTTT	CASSPDRGGGTDTQYF
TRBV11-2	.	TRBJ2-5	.	TGTGCCAGCAGCGGGACGGGGCAGTACCAAGAGACCCAGTACTTC	CASSGTGQYQETQYF
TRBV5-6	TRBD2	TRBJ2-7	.	TGTGCCAGCAGCGAGCTAGCGGGGGCCCACGAGCAGTACTTC	CASSELAGAHEQYF
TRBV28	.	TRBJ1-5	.	TGTGCCAGCACTTTAGTTCAGTATCAGCCCCAGCATTTT	CASTLVQYQPQHF
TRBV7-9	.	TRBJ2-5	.	TGTGCCAGCAGCTTACCCTGGTCGATCCAAGAGACCCAGTACTTC	CASSLPWSIQETQYF
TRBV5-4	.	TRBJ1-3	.	TGTGCCAGCAGCTCAAGAGACCACTCTGGAAACACCATATATTTT	CASSSRDHSGNTIYF
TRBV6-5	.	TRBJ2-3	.	TGTGCCAGCAGCCAGGGGAGGGCTGGCACAGATACGCAGTATTTT	CASSQGRAGTDTQYF
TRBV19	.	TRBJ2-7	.	TGTGCCAGTAGTTACTCGACAGGTTCCTACGAGCAGTACTTC	CASSYSTGSYEQYF
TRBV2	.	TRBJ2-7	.	TGTGCCAGCAGTGCGGGAACCTACGAGCAGTACTTC	CASSAGTYEQYF
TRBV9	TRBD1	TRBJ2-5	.	TGTGCCAGCAGCGTAGGTACAGGGGCCGACCAAGAGACCCAGTACTTC	CASSVGTGADQETQYF
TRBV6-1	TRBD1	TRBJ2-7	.	TGTGCCAGCAGTGAGACAGGGGGAATCTACGAGCAGTACTTC	CASSETGGIYEQYF
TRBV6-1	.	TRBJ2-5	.	TGTGCCAGCAGTGAAGTCCCGAGGGTAGAGACCCAGTACTTC	CASSEVPRVETQYF
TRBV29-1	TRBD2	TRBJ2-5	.	TGCAGCGTTGAGGGGGTGACTAGCGGCCAAGAGACCCAGTACTTC	CSVEGVTSGQETQYF
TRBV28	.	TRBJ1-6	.	TGTGCCAGCAAGGAGTATAATTCACCCCTCCACTTT	CASKEYNSPLHF
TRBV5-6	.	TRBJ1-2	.	TGTGCCAGCAGCTTGTTTGGAGGGGGAGGCTATGGCTACACCTTC	CASSLFGGGGYGYTF
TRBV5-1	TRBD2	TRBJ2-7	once	TGCGCCAGCAGCGTGAAGCGGGAGGGATCCTACGAGCAGTACTTC	CASSVKREGSYEQYF
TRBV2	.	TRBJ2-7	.	TGTGCCAGCAGTGAATACGGGGGAATCGAGCAGTACTTC	CASSEYGGIEQYF
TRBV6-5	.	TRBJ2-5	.	TGTGCCAGCAGTTACTCACCGCAGATCTACCAAGAGACCCAGTACTTC	CASSYSPQIYQETQYF
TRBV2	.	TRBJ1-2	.	TGTGCCAGCAGTCGGGACGGGGGGGACTATGGCTACACCTTC	CASSRDGGDYGYTF
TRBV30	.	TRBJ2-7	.	TGTGCCTGGAGTGACTCCTACGAGCAGTACTTC	CAWSDSYEQYF
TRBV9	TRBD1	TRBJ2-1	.	TGTGCCAGCAGTGGGGACAGAACTTATCTTTTCAATGAGCAGTTCTTC	CASSGDRTYLFNEQFF
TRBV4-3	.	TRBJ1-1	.	TGCGCCAGCAGCCAAGATTGGGCGGACACTGAAGCTTTCTTT	CASSQDWADTEAFF
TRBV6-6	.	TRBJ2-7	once	TGTGCCAGCAGTTACGCAGAGGACTACGAGCAGTACTTC	CASSYAEDYEQYF
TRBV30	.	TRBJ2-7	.	TGTGCCTGGAGTGTAAAAACAGGAAAGGGCGAGCAGTACTTC	CAWSVKTGKGEQYF
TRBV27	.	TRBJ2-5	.	TGTGCCAGCAGTTTATCCATTAGCGTCCTTCAAGAGACCCAGTACTTC	CASSLSISVLQETQYF